Following are 17 T cell receptor beta chains from one sample sequenced in a study of blood T cell repertoires in COVID-19. Method: immunoSEQ multiplex PCR; TCRdb's copy keeps in-frame clones and lacks some. This table has some 250,000 clones, roughly 90% appearing once. Source material: peripheral blood. The receptors derive from a human donor in a cohort sampled during active COVID-19.

The sample holds a few counts of this clone. V gene TRBV9 combines with J gene TRBJ1-5, with D unresolved. Trimming removed 5 bases from V and 2 bases from J, with 14 bases in between. The CDR3 extends over 15 amino acids. The germline V gene has CDR1 SGDLS and CDR2 YYNGEE. CDR3 in DNA: TGTGCCAGCAGTACCGATCCCGGTGGCAATCAGCCCCAGCATTTT. Translating gives CASSTDPGGNQPQHF.

The chain carries TRBV6-2 or TRBV6-3 and TRBJ2-7, with 7 bases fitting TRBD1. Unmatched junction bases numbered 6, after V lost 5 bases and J lost 8 bases. The germline V gene encodes CDR1 MNHEY and CDR2 SVGEGT. CDR3 size: 12 residues. The CDR3 nucleotides are TGTGCCAGCAGTAGACAGGGTTCTAAGCAGTACTTC. Protein product: CASSRQGSKQYF.

The CDR3 sequence is CASSLAEAADTQYF. The CDR3 region has the DNA TGTGCCAGCAGCTTAGCCGAGGCGGCAGATACGCAGTATTTT. This chain joins TRBV7-9 and TRBJ2-3; the D is unclear. The length of the CDR3 is 14 residues. The V gene's germline CDR1 is SEHNR and CDR2 FQNEAQ (reference sequence). V was shortened by 0 bases and J by 4 bases, with 8 bases between the two germline ends.

This clone has just one count. This rearrangement joins TRBV5-1 to TRBJ1-5; 7 nucleotides line up with TRBD1. Germline trimming cut 1 base from V and 0 bases from J; bases unmatched to any gene: 22. Per the germline V gene, CDR1 is SGHRS and CDR2 is YFSETQ. This CDR3 comprises 22 residues. In nucleotides, the CDR3 is TGCGCCAGCAGCTTGATCAAATTGGGTCCGGGACAGTCAACCGATAGCAATCAGCCCCAGCATTTT. It encodes CASSLIKLGPGQSTDSNQPQHF.

A few counts support this clone. The chain has TRBV5-4 and TRBJ2-7, with D uncertain. The germline V and J ends were trimmed by 0 bases and 7 bases, with 11 bases remaining between them. The CDR3 has 13 residues. The germline CDR1 and CDR2 sequences are SGHNT and YYREEE (reference sequence). The CDR3 sequence is CASSLAVLREQYF. CDR3 coding DNA: TGTGCCAGCAGCTTGGCGGTCCTGAGGGAGCAGTACTTC.

The V gene is TRBV3-1 (or the pseudogene TRBV3-2), the J gene TRBJ2-7; 8 nucleotides line up with TRBD1. Germline values: CDR1 LGHDT, CDR2 YNNKEL (reference sequence). The junction had 13 bases not matched to a gene; V was cut back by 0 bases and J by 0 bases. CDR3 length: 19 residues. The CDR3 DNA follows: TGTGCCAGCAGCCAAGATGCCCATGGACAGGGACCAAGCTCCTACGAGCAGTACTTC. It yields the protein CASSQDAHGQGPSSYEQYF.

The rearrangement uses TRBV19 and TRBJ1-1, with D maybe TRBD1 (6 bases). Per the germline V gene, CDR1 is LNHDA and CDR2 is SQIVND (reference sequence). V lost 0 bases to trimming and J lost 6 bases, with 23 bases between them. The CDR3 is made up of 18 amino acids. In DNA, the CDR3 is TGTGCCAGTAGTATAGATCCCCCAGGCAGGGGCGTTGGGGCTGAAGCTTTCTTT. Its protein product is CASSIDPPGRGVGAEAFF. Filled out from reference TRBV19 and TRBJ1-1, the complete variable domain reads DGGITQSPKYLFRKEGQNVTLSCEQNLNHDAMYWYRQDPGQGLRLIYYSQIVNDFQKGDIAEGYSVSREKKESFPLTVTSAQKNPTAFYLCASSIDPPGRGVGAEAFFGQGTRLTVV.

V is TRBV6-1 and J is TRBJ1-5, with D tentatively TRBD1 (5 bases). Germline V gene lookup returns CDR1 MNHNS and CDR2 SASEGT. The CDR3 consists of 16 residues. Between the trimmed V and J ends, which lost 2 bases and 6 bases, there was a span of 17 bases. CDR3 sequence reads: CASSEHVGQLGQPQHF. CDR3 bases: TGTGCCAGCAGTGAACACGTGGGGCAGCTGGGTCAGCCCCAGCATTTT.

This sequence joins TRBV18 and TRBJ2-7; the D gene is possibly TRBD1 (6 bases). Germline V CDR1 and CDR2: KGHSH, LQKENI. The V and J ends lost 3 bases and 1 base respectively, with 16 bases between them. The CDR3 is made up of 16 amino acids. CDR3 coding DNA: TGTGCCAGCTCACCGCCCGGGACACCCCTTTCCTACGAGCAGTACTTC. Protein product: CASSPPGTPLSYEQYF.

The rearrangement joins TRBV18 to TRBJ2-1, with TRBD2 matching over 12 bases. This CDR3 has 15 amino acids. Germline loops: CDR1 KGHSH, CDR2 LQKENI. V lost 4 bases and J lost 9; bases outside the gene matches: 7. The CDR3 DNA reads TGTGCCAGCTCACGACTAGCGGGAGCAGAAGGTGAGCAGTTCTTC. Amino acids: CASSRLAGAEGEQFF.

The chain combines TRBV6-1 with TRBJ1-4, with a tentative D call TRBD1 (5 bases). The CDR3 extends over 15 amino acids. Trimming pared 0 bases from V and 7 bases from J, leaving 12 bases between. Germline CDR1 and CDR2: MNHNS and SASEGT. DNA for the CDR3: TGTGCCAGCAGTGAAGCGCGGGGGAGGCCTGAAAAACTGTTTTTT. It specifies CASSEARGRPEKLFF.

J is TRBJ1-2 and V is TRBV12-3 or TRBV12-4; D not certain. Trimming removed 6 bases from V and 8 bases from J, with 13 bases in between. This CDR3 comprises 12 residues. The CDR3 reads CASSPDSYGYTF. The DNA of the CDR3 is TGTGCCAGCAGCCCTGATAGTTACGGCTACACCTTC.

As regards this clone: At one boundary the junction diverges from the germline segment, which might be a read error. J is TRBJ2-5 and V is TRBV28; D gene unclear. CDR3 length equals 13 residues. Germline assignment: CDR1 MDHEN and CDR2 SYDVKM. CDR3 nucleotide sequence: TGTGCCAGCAGTTTACCCGATCACCGGCCTCAGGACTTC. Translation: CASSLPDHRPQDF.

The J gene is TRBJ2-3, the V gene TRBV7-8; D is unclear. V was shortened by 5 bases and J by 5 bases, with 11 bases between the two germline ends. The CDR3 runs to 13 residues. Germline CDR1 SGHVS, CDR2 FQNEAQ. CDR3 in amino acids: CASSGRLGDTQYF. DNA of the CDR3: TGTGCCAGCAGCGGGCGCTTAGGAGATACGCAGTATTTT.

The chain joins TRBV13 to TRBJ1-2; D ambiguous. Germline V gene data show CDR1 as PRHDT and CDR2 as FYEKMQ (reference sequence). The CDR3 contains 14 residues. V gave up 5 bases and J gave up 6 bases, with 16 bases separating them. As DNA, the CDR3 is TGTGCCAGCAGCGAGGGTCGTGGGCGGGATGGCTACACCTTC. This codes for CASSEGRGRDGYTF.

This sequence joins TRBV3-1 (or the pseudogene TRBV3-2) and TRBJ2-7, with D tentatively TRBD1 (6 bases). Trimming pared 0 bases from V and 3 bases from J, leaving 15 bases between. Per germline, CDR1 LGHDT and CDR2 YNNKEL (reference sequence). The CDR3 has 16 residues. In DNA form, the CDR3 reads TGTGCCAGCAGCCAAGAGCCAGGGGAAAGTAACTACGAGCAGTACTTC. This codes for CASSQEPGESNYEQYF.

Many counts were recorded for this clone. The chain is built from TRBV28 and TRBJ2-1; TRBD2 matches at 11 bases. V was pared by 8 bases and J by 7 bases, with 7 bases of the junction left unmatched. The CDR3 extends over 14 amino acids. Germline CDR1 and CDR2: MDHEN and SYDVKM. In nucleotides, the CDR3 is TGTGCCAGCGTTACTAGCGGGAGAGAGAATGAGCAGTTCTTC. Its translation: CASVTSGRENEQFF.